The TCR beta chain described here comes from a study of T-cell reconstitution after alpha-beta-depleted transplantation in children. Findings and limits, study-wide: Diversity of TCRbeta at day 60 was high in some patients, arising from surviving recipient T cells and thymic progenitors.

This clonotype was seen a few times. The antigen is not known. At one end, the junction sequence differs from germline, possibly due to a read error. This CDR3 has 15 residues. Germline V gives CDR1 SGHVS, CDR2 FQNEAQ. TCRbeta library construction was performed incorporating unique molecular identifiers. Via MiXCR, TCRdb re-called the PCR reads, giving one row per CDR3 protein. The table has roughly 400,000 distinct CDR3 sequences, around two fifths seen once. The source was PBMCs, collected before TCRalphabeta/CD19-depleted stem cell transplant. The sequence was collected from a girl aged 2-10 years with aplastic anemia, due to receive a stem cell transplant. The chain uses TRBV7-8 and TRBJ1-3; no clear D. In nucleotides, the CDR3 is TGTGCCAGCAGTTTAGGATCGAGCGGAGGAAACACCATATATTTT. Protein: CASSLGSSGGNTIYF.